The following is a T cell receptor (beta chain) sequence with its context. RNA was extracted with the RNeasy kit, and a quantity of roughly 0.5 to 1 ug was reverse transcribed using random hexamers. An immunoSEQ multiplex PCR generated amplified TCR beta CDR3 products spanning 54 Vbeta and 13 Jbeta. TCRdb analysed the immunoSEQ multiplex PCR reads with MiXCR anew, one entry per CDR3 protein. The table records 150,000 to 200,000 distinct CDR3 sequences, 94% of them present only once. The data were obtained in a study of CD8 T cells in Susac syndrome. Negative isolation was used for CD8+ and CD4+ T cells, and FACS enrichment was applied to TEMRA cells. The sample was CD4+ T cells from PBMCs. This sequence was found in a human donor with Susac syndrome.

The CDR3 sequence: CAWARQGLNYGYTF. CDR3 nucleotides: TGTGCCTGGGCGAGACAGGGCCTTAACTATGGCTACACCTTC. The chain uses TRBV30 and TRBJ1-2; 7 nucleotides align to TRBD1. This CDR3 comprises 14 residues. Trimming cost V 5 bases and J 1 base; bases outside gene matches: 7. Germline V gene lookup returns CDR1 GTSNPN and CDR2 SVGIG (reference sequence).